This T cell receptor beta chain emerged from a study of T cell responses to AZD1222 COVID-19 vaccine. Study observations and caveats: Per reports, nearly half of all spike-specific TCRs target regions that are unmutated in variants. Only a handful of people who got AZD1222 tested seropositive at baseline. When two AZD1222 doses had been given, Spike-specific TCR breadth and depth rose. The donor cohort was predominantly white British with a female majority, and clonal diversity may have been underestimated.

Details on this clone: Its antigen is not identified.

Libraries were prepared by immunoSEQ multiplex PCR; TCRdb keeps only in-frame clonotypes and omits some of them. This table has 150,000 to 200,000 clones, almost 95% appearing once. CDR1 and CDR2 from the germline V gene are LNHDA and SQIVND (reference sequence). This CDR3 has 15 residues. V shed 5 bases and J 1 base; nucleotides not matched to a gene: 7. The sequencing used peripheral blood, collected on day 0 of AZD1222 vaccination. The V and J genes are TRBV19 and TRBJ1-1, with TRBD1 matching 7 bases. This receptor was identified in an adult in good health. In DNA form, the CDR3 reads TGTGCCAGTAGTGACAGGGTCTTTGGGAACACTGAAGCTTTCTTT. This translates into CASSDRVFGNTEAFF.